This entry lists 29 T cell receptor beta chains sequenced from one sample in a study of shared clonotypes between healthy human individuals. Clones were sequenced by immunoSEQ multiplex PCR, and TCRdb holds only the in-frame ones, with some missing. In the table there are 600,000 to 700,000 clones, about 80% of which are singletons. Material: memory CD4+ T cells sorted from blood. The subset: CD45RA-negative fraction. The origin of the receptors is a woman aged 25 to 39 in good health.

V and J are TRBV28 and TRBJ1-5; 8 bases fit TRBD1. CDR1 and CDR2 from the germline V gene are MDHEN and SYDVKM. This CDR3 has 15 amino acids. The V gene end was trimmed by 7 bases and the J gene end by 4 bases; junction bases not matched to a gene: 9. CDR3 coding DNA: TGTGCCAGCATTCCAGGGGGCGAAACGAATCAGCCCCAGCATTTT. It codes for CASIPGGETNQPQHF.

The rearrangement links TRBV19 to TRBJ2-4; no clear D. The CDR3 runs to 14 residues. CDR1 is LNHDA, CDR2 SQIVND, per germline (reference sequence). Trimming took off 3 bases at V and 9 bases at J, with 15 bases between the two ends. CDR3 amino acids: CASSIPTTPSIQYF. As DNA, the CDR3 is TGTGCCAGTAGTATCCCGACAACGCCCAGCATTCAGTACTTC.

The chain has TRBV30 and TRBJ1-3, with unresolved D. The germline V and J ends were trimmed by 2 bases and 9 bases, with 11 bases remaining between them. Germline lookup yields CDR1 GTSNPN and CDR2 SVGIG (reference sequence). The CDR3 length is 12 residues. The CDR3 loop is CAWSRIGSTIYF. As DNA, the CDR3 is TGTGCCTGGAGTCGCATAGGGAGCACCATATATTTT. Full variable domain (outside the CDR3, taken from reference TRBV30 and TRBJ1-3): SQTIHQWPATLVQPVGSPLSLECTVEGTSNPNLYWYRQAAGRGLQLLFYSVGIGQISSEVPQNLSASRPQDRQFILSSKKLLLSDSGFYLCAWSRIGSTIYFGEGSWLTVV.

This clone was seen only once. This chain links TRBV19 with TRBJ1-4; no clear D. The germline CDR1 and CDR2 sequences are LNHDA and SQIVND (reference sequence). The CDR3 is 13 amino acids. V was pared by 4 bases and J by 5 bases, with 8 bases between. The CDR3 coding sequence is TGTGCCAGTAGTAGTAATCTCAATGAAAAACTGTTTTTT. As protein: CASSSNLNEKLFF.

This clone was seen a single time. V and J are TRBV5-6 and TRBJ2-7, with a tentative D call TRBD1 (6 bases). The CDR3 runs 14 residues. The V gene lost 0 bases and the J gene lost 3 bases, with 10 bases spanning the gap. Germline V gene sequence: CDR1 SGHDT, CDR2 YYEEEE. The CDR3 DNA is TGTGCCAGCAGCTTGGGGAACAGGGACTACGAGCAGTACTTC. Amino acid sequence: CASSLGNRDYEQYF. Together with reference TRBV5-6 and TRBJ2-7, the CDR3 gives the full variable domain: DAGVTQSPTHLIKTRGQQVTLRCSPKSGHDTVSWYQQALGQGPQFIFQYYEEEERQRGNFPDRFSGHQFPNYSSELNVNALLLGDSALYLCASSLGNRDYEQYFGPGTRLTVT.

The chain employs TRBV28 and TRBJ1-1, with TRBD1 matching over 8 bases. Germline CDR1 and CDR2: MDHEN and SYDVKM. This CDR3 has 15 residues. Unmatched junction bases numbered 12, after V lost 7 bases and J lost 5 bases. CDR3 DNA sequence: TGTGCCAGCATTCGACAGGGGCCACGGGGAACTGAAGCTTTCTTT. Translation: CASIRQGPRGTEAFF.

The gene calls are TRBV6-1 and TRBJ2-7; D is unresolved. V was trimmed by 2 bases and J by 2 bases, leaving 13 bases between them. In germline, CDR1 is MNHNS, CDR2 SASEGT. There are 15 residues in the CDR3. The CDR3 coding sequence is TGTGCCAGCAGTGAACAAGCGTTTGAGACCTACGAGCAGTACTTC. As protein: CASSEQAFETYEQYF.

This clone was counted once. The V and J genes are TRBV14 and TRBJ2-1; TRBD2 matches 7 bases. V lost 4 bases to trimming and J lost 13 bases; unmatched junction nucleotides: 10. Germline assignment: CDR1 SGHDN and CDR2 FVKESK. The CDR3 consists of 13 residues. This chain's CDR3 is CASSPEVRTSQFF. The CDR3 nucleotides read TGTGCCAGCAGCCCGGAAGTAAGGACTAGTCAGTTCTTC.

In its sample, this clone was seen once. The V gene is TRBV7-2, the J gene TRBJ1-5; the D is unclear. The CDR3 has 14 amino acids. The germline CDR1 and CDR2 sequences are SGHTA and FQGNSA. Between the trimmed V and J ends, which lost 2 bases and 6 bases, there was a span of 11 bases. CDR3 sequence: CASSLWVGGQPQHF. The DNA of the CDR3 is TGTGCCAGCAGCTTATGGGTGGGAGGTCAGCCCCAGCATTTT.

The V gene is TRBV5-1, the J gene TRBJ2-1, with D maybe TRBD1 (6 bases). The CDR3 spans 15 residues. Germline V lookup: CDR1 SGHRS, CDR2 YFSETQ. Trimming took 3 bases from V and 0 from J, leaving 10 bases between them. The CDR3 region is CASSWGHSSYNEQFF. CDR3 DNA: TGCGCCAGCAGCTGGGGACACAGCTCCTACAATGAGCAGTTCTTC.

The rearrangement links TRBV28 to TRBJ2-7; TRBD1 matches at 11 bases. CDR1 and CDR2 (germline): MDHEN, SYDVKM. Unmatched junction bases numbered 9, after V lost 3 bases and J lost 5 bases. CDR3 length: 16 amino acids. In DNA form, the CDR3 reads TGTGCCAGCAGTTTGTGGGGGACAGGGGGTAGGGACGAGCAGTACTTC. Protein: CASSLWGTGGRDEQYF.

This chain links TRBV6-1 with TRBJ2-5; D is possibly TRBD2 (5 bases). Trimming removed 3 bases from V and 4 bases from J, with 9 bases in between. This CDR3 comprises 13 residues. CDR1 and CDR2 from the germline V gene are MNHNS and SASEGT. CDR3 residues: CASSELGGETQYF. The CDR3 DNA is TGTGCCAGCAGTGAGCTAGGAGGAGAGACCCAGTACTTC.

The gene calls are TRBV5-1 and TRBJ2-3; 7 nucleotides agree with TRBD1. This CDR3 has 16 residues. In germline, CDR1 is SGHRS, CDR2 YFSETQ. V lost 0 bases, J lost 6 bases, and 10 bases stayed unmatched. The chain's CDR3 is CASSLGAGTAEDTQYF. The CDR3 DNA reads as TGCGCCAGCAGCTTGGGGGCCGGGACAGCAGAGGATACGCAGTATTTT.

This clone was seen ten or more times. This sequence joins TRBV6-5 and TRBJ2-7; 8 nucleotides match TRBD2. CDR1 MNHEY and CDR2 SVGAGI come from the germline V gene. The CDR3 contains 14 residues. V trimming: 6 bases; J trimming: 3 bases; junction bases outside the gene matches: 7. The CDR3 region is CASRVISGNYEQYF. CDR3 bases: TGTGCCAGCAGGGTTATTAGCGGGAACTACGAGCAGTACTTC.

The V gene is TRBV5-1, the J gene TRBJ1-1; TRBD1 is a possible D gene (6 bases). Between the trimmed V and J ends, which lost 1 base and 4 bases, there was a span of 17 bases. Per the germline V gene, CDR1 is SGHRS and CDR2 is YFSETQ. The CDR3 has 16 residues. The CDR3 region is CASSLRIRGSGTEAFF. CDR3 nucleotide sequence: TGCGCCAGCAGCTTGCGGATCAGGGGTTCGGGCACTGAAGCTTTCTTT.

This clone was seen a single time. The V call is TRBV11-2, the J call TRBJ2-2; D unresolved. Trimming took 2 bases from V and 7 from J, leaving 5 bases between them. The CDR3 is made up of 12 amino acids. In germline, CDR1 is SGHAT, CDR2 FQNNGV. The CDR3 nucleotides are TGTGCCAGCAGCTTATACGGCGGGGAGCTGTTTTTT. Protein: CASSLYGGELFF. Drawing the rest from reference TRBV11-2 and TRBJ2-2, the complete variable domain is EAGVAQSPRYKIIEKRQSVAFWCNPISGHATLYWYQQILGQGPKLLIQFQNNGVVDDSQLPKDRFSAERLKGVDSTLKIQPAKLEDSAVYLCASSLYGGELFFGEGSRLTVL.

The chain recombines TRBV28 with TRBJ2-7, with 9 bases aligning to TRBD1. CDR1 is MDHEN and CDR2 is SYDVKM in the germline V gene. V dropped 7 bases and J dropped 6; count of bases not matched to a gene: 7. CDR3 length: 13 amino acids. This chain's CDR3 is CASKPGQGGEQYF. CDR3 nucleotide sequence: TGTGCCAGCAAACCGGGACAGGGAGGCGAGCAGTACTTC.

This chain uses TRBV27 with TRBJ2-5; TRBD1 matches at 9 bases. The CDR3 is made up of 16 amino acids. Trimming took 3 bases from V and 5 from J; bases not matched to a gene: 10. The germline CDR1 and CDR2 sequences are MNHEY and SMNVEV (reference sequence). The CDR3 region has the DNA TGTGCCAGCAGTTTGGGAAGGACAGGGGCGAGGGAGACCCAGTACTTC. Translated: CASSLGRTGARETQYF.

This chain uses TRBV6-1 with TRBJ2-7; 8 bases align to TRBD2. V was pared by 11 bases and J by 6 bases, with 15 bases of the junction left unmatched. This CDR3 is 14 amino acids long. Germline V lookup: CDR1 MNHNS, CDR2 SASEGT. In nucleotides, the CDR3 is TGTGCCTGCGCCCGGGGGGGGACGGCGGGCGAGCAGTACTTC. This codes for CACARGGTAGEQYF.

The V gene is TRBV19, the J gene TRBJ2-5, with 8 bases identical to TRBD1. After removal of 1 base from V and 5 bases from J, the junction contained 6 bases not matched to a gene. The CDR3 has 15 residues. CDR1 and CDR2 (germline): LNHDA, SQIVND (reference sequence). The CDR3 is CASSIVRTGSETQYF. As DNA, the CDR3 is TGTGCCAGTAGTATAGTCAGGACAGGGTCGGAGACCCAGTACTTC.

The table lists this clone with a few counts. The chain links TRBV28 to TRBJ1-5; D call uncertain. The CDR3 is made up of 15 amino acids. The germline V and J ends were trimmed by 5 bases and 1 base, with 12 bases remaining between them. The germline CDR1 and CDR2 sequences are MDHEN and SYDVKM. The CDR3 DNA follows: TGTGCCAGCAGTCCACGACATATAAGCAATCAGCCCCAGCATTTT. Translation: CASSPRHISNQPQHF.

The chain is built from TRBV6-1 and TRBJ2-2; 8 bases are a match to TRBD2. The CDR3 length is 15 residues. Germline CDR1 MNHNS, CDR2 SASEGT. The J segment lost 3 bases and the V segment lost 2 bases, leaving 2 bases of the junction unmatched. The CDR3 is CASSETSGYTGELFF. The CDR3 nucleotides read TGTGCCAGCAGTGAAACTAGCGGATACACCGGGGAGCTGTTTTTT.

The chain carries TRBV19 and TRBJ1-2; the D gene is possibly TRBD1 (5 bases). The CDR3 covers 14 residues. The germline gives CDR1 LNHDA, CDR2 SQIVND (reference sequence). V shed 7 bases and J shed 3 bases, with 15 bases lying between them. CDR3 sequence: CASTEWGTDYGYTF. In DNA form, the CDR3 reads TGTGCCAGTACTGAATGGGGCACAGACTATGGCTACACCTTC.

The table lists this clone with a few counts. The CDR3 DNA sequence: TGCAGCGTTGAGTCCGACGGGCCCTCTGGGGCCAACGTCCTGACTTTC. Translating gives CSVESDGPSGANVLTF. The chain joins TRBV29-1 to TRBJ2-6; D gene uncertain. V shed 3 bases and J shed 0 bases, with 12 bases lying between them. Per germline, CDR1 SQVTM and CDR2 ANQGSEA. The length of the CDR3 is 16 residues.

V usage is TRBV10-3 and J usage is TRBJ1-1; D is possibly TRBD1 (5 bases). V was pared by 0 bases and J by 4 bases, with 12 bases between. CDR3 length: 15 amino acids. From germline, CDR1 is ENHRY and CDR2 SYGVKD. Written as DNA, the CDR3 is TGTGCCATCAGTGAGTCAGGAGCCGGGGGCACTGAAGCTTTCTTT. This translates into CAISESGAGGTEAFF.

This sequence joins TRBV7-9 and TRBJ2-1; the match to TRBD2 covers 11 bases. The CDR3 runs to 16 residues. Germline V gene sequence: CDR1 SEHNR, CDR2 FQNEAQ (reference sequence). The ends lost 4 bases at V and 7 bases at J; junction bases unmatched: 9. The CDR3 is CASSSLAGGLRNEQFF. The CDR3 region has the DNA TGTGCCAGCAGCTCTCTAGCGGGAGGACTTCGGAATGAGCAGTTCTTC.

V and J are TRBV5-6 and TRBJ2-3; a possible D gene is TRBD2 (6 bases). The length of the CDR3 is 16 residues. Trimming took 4 bases from V and 1 from J, leaving 16 bases between them. The germline V gene encodes CDR1 SGHDT and CDR2 YYEEEE. Here the CDR3 DNA reads TGTGCCAGCAGCACTCCCGGGAGCGCCGGCACAGATACGCAGTATTTT. This encodes CASSTPGSAGTDTQYF.

This sequence joins TRBV7-9 and TRBJ2-1; D assignment may be TRBD1 or TRBD2 (5 bases each). With 7 bases removed from V and 5 bases from J, the gap between germline ends came to 15 bases. CDR1 is SEHNR, CDR2 FQNEAQ, per germline (reference sequence). The CDR3 runs to 14 residues. The CDR3 is CASTEGSLNNEQFF. DNA of the CDR3: TGTGCCAGCACCGAGGGGAGTTTAAACAATGAGCAGTTCTTC. Together with reference TRBV7-9 and TRBJ2-1, the CDR3 gives the full variable domain: DTGVSQNPRHKITKRGQNVTFRCDPISEHNRLYWYRQTLGQGPEFLTYFQNEAQLEKSRLLSDRFSAERPKGSFSTLEIQRTEQGDSAMYLCASTEGSLNNEQFFGPGTRLTVL.

The chain combines TRBV27 with TRBJ1-4; 9 bases fit TRBD1. Trimming at V came to 5 bases and at J to 8 bases, leaving 12 bases not matched to a gene. The CDR3 spans 16 residues. CDR1 MNHEY and CDR2 SMNVEV come from the germline V gene (reference sequence). CDR3 region: CASSTGPGQGDEKLFF. The DNA of the CDR3 is TGTGCCAGCAGTACAGGCCCGGGACAGGGAGACGAAAAACTGTTTTTT.